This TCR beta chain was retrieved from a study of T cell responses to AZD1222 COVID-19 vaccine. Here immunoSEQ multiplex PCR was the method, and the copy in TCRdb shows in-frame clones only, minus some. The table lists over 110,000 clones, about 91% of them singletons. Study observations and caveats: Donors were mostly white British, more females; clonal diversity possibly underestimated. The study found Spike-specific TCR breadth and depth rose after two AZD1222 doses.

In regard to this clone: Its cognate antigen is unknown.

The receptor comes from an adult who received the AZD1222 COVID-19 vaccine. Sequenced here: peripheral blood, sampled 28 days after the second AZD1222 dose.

CDR3 loop: CASSPGNYGYTF. The DNA for the CDR3 is TGTGCCAGCAGTCCAGGGAACTATGGCTACACCTTC. The rearrangement links TRBV7-9 to TRBJ1-2; D is possibly TRBD1 (5 bases). The CDR3 has 12 residues. Germline V gene data show CDR1 as SEHNR and CDR2 as FQNEAQ (reference sequence). V was pared by 6 bases and J by 2 bases, with 7 bases between.